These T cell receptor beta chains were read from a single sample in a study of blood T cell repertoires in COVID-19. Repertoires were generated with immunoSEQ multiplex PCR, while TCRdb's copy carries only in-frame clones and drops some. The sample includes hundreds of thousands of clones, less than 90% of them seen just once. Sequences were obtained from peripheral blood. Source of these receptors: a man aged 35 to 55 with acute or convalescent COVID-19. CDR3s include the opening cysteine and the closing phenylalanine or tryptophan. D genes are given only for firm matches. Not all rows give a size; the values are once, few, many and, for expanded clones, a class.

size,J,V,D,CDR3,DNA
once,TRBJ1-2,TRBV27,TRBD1,CASRGQGTSPSYGYTF,TGTGCCAGCAGGGGACAGGGGACTTCTCCCTCCTATGGCTACACCTTC
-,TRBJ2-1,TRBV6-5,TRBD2,CASRLAGTSVDEQFF,TGTGCCAGCAGGCTAGCCGGGACTAGTGTAGATGAGCAGTTCTTC
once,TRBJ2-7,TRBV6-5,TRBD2,CASSYSATSGLYEQYF,TGTGCCAGCAGTTACTCGGCAACTAGCGGACTGTACGAGCAGTACTTC
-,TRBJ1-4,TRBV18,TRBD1,CASSPERPGQGIGKLFF,TGTGCCAGCTCACCGGAAAGACCGGGACAGGGGATCGGAAAACTGTTTTTT
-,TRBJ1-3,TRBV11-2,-,CASSFQRAAGNTIYF,TGTGCCAGCAGCTTCCAAAGAGCGGCTGGAAACACCATATATTTT
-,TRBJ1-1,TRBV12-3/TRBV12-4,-,CASIQTGNTEAFF,TGTGCCAGCATTCAGACAGGGAACACTGAAGCTTTCTTT
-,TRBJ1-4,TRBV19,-,CASSIGGAGTNEKLFF,TGTGCCAGTAGTATTGGAGGGGCCGGAACTAATGAAAAACTGTTTTTT
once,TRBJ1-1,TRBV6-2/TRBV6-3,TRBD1,CASSYEMGQAREAFF,TGTGCCAGCAGTTACGAGATGGGACAGGCCAGGGAAGCTTTCTTT
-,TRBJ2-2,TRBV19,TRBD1,CASKYGTGYTGELFF,TGTGCCAGTAAATACGGGACAGGGTACACCGGGGAGCTGTTTTTT
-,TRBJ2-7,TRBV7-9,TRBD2,CASSPPVPGGVEQYF,TGTGCCAGCAGCCCCCCCGTCCCGGGAGGTGTCGAGCAGTACTTC
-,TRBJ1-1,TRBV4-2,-,CASSQDGKTGVGFF,TGTGCCAGCAGCCAAGATGGAAAGACAGGCGTCGGTTTCTTT
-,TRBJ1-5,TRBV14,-,CASSPSRAGPQHF,TGTGCCAGCAGCCCTAGTCGTGCCGGGCCCCAGCATTTT
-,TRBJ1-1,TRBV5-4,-,CASTLQEDTEAFF,TGTGCCAGCACCCTTCAGGAGGACACTGAAGCTTTCTTT
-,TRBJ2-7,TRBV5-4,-,CASRVREGYEQYF,TGTGCCAGCAGGGTGCGCGAGGGATACGAGCAGTACTTC
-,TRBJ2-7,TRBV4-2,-,CASSQDRVGGNYEQYF,TGTGCCAGCAGCCAAGATAGGGTAGGAGGGAACTACGAGCAGTACTTC
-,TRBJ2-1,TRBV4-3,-,CASSRLLYSGEGDNEQFF,TGCGCCAGCAGCCGCCTCCTTTACTCGGGAGAGGGAGACAATGAGCAGTTCTTC
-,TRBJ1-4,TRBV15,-,CATSSETQGPYEKLFF,TGTGCCACCAGCAGTGAAACACAGGGACCTTATGAAAAACTGTTTTTT
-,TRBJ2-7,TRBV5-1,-,CASSTGYYEQYF,TGCGCCAGCAGTACAGGTTACTACGAGCAGTACTTC
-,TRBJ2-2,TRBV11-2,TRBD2,CASSFPSGGTNTGELFF,TGTGCCAGCAGCTTCCCTAGCGGGGGGACGAACACCGGGGAGCTGTTTTTT
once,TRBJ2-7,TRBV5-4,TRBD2,CASSPASGRAGHEQYF,TGTGCCAGCAGCCCGGCTAGCGGGAGGGCCGGCCACGAGCAGTACTTC
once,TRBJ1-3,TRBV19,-,CASSQQGKENTIYF,TGTGCCAGTAGTCAGCAGGGAAAAGAAAACACCATATATTTT
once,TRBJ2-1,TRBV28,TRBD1,CASRADRGNEQFF,TGTGCCAGCAGGGCGGACAGGGGAAATGAGCAGTTCTTC
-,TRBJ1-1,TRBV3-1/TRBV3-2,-,CASSQWGESMNTEAFF,TGTGCCAGCAGCCAATGGGGGGAATCCATGAACACTGAAGCTTTCTTT